A selection of T cell receptor beta chains follows, all from one sample in a study of cytomegalovirus exposure and HLA in healthy donors. Produced via immunoSEQ multiplex PCR; TCRdb's table is partial and in-frame only. This table holds roughly 190,000 clones, around 80% found once. The sample was PBMCs. These TCRs come from a woman in her fifties or sixties in good health and CMV-seronegative. Both conserved end residues are part of each CDR3. A D gene is named only where the DNA matches it firmly. Size tells how often a clone was seen (once, few, many) or the class of an expanded clone, and some rows leave it out.

clone_size	d_call	v_call	j_call	cdr3_aa	cdr3_nt
.	.	TRBV10-3	TRBJ2-7	CAISESARVSYEQYF	TGTGCCATCAGTGAGTCTGCCAGGGTTTCCTACGAGCAGTACTTC
.	TRBD2	TRBV4-3	TRBJ2-1	CASSQEGLANEQFF	TGCGCCAGCAGCCAAGAGGGACTAGCCAATGAGCAGTTCTTC
.	.	TRBV7-6	TRBJ2-1	CASSFFTSAERAEQFF	TGTGCCAGCAGCTTCTTCACGAGCGCGGAGCGGGCTGAGCAGTTCTTC
.	TRBD1	TRBV19	TRBJ2-7	CASPTGTADEQYF	TGTGCCAGTCCTACTGGGACAGCAGACGAGCAGTACTTC
once	TRBD1	TRBV4-3	TRBJ1-2	CASSKDRETDGYTF	TGCGCCAGCAGCAAGGACAGGGAAACGGATGGCTACACCTTC
.	.	TRBV19	TRBJ2-1	CASRRRETGNEQFF	TGTGCCAGTCGCAGGCGTGAGACGGGAAATGAGCAGTTCTTC
.	.	TRBV6-6	TRBJ2-3	CATNRDPLDTQYF	TGTGCCACAAACAGGGACCCCTTAGATACGCAGTATTTT
.	TRBD1	TRBV9	TRBJ1-2	CASSVSGQGSDGYTF	TGTGCCAGCAGCGTATCGGGACAGGGGTCAGATGGCTACACCTTC
.	TRBD2	TRBV5-1	TRBJ2-3	CASSQRVAGGPGDTQYF	TGCGCCAGCAGCCAGAGGGTAGCGGGAGGGCCTGGAGATACGCAGTATTTT
.	.	TRBV6-1	TRBJ2-7	CASSERYEQYF	TGTGCCAGCAGTGAACGGTACGAGCAGTACTTC
.	.	TRBV9	TRBJ2-7	CASSVDVGSGYEQYF	TGTGCCAGCAGCGTAGATGTCGGTTCGGGCTACGAGCAGTACTTC
.	TRBD1	TRBV15	TRBJ2-3	CATSTGTGGIDAQYF	TGTGCCACCAGCACCGGGACAGGGGGTATAGATGCGCAGTATTTT
.	TRBD1	TRBV11-1	TRBJ1-1	CASSADRVGNTEAFF	TGTGCCAGCAGCGCGGACAGGGTGGGTAACACTGAAGCTTTCTTT
.	.	TRBV2	TRBJ1-2	CASSRGGGYTF	TGTGCCAGCAGTCGGGGGGGTGGCTACACCTTC
.	TRBD2	TRBV6-5	TRBJ2-1	CASSAGTTNNEQFF	TGTGCCAGCAGTGCCGGGACTACCAACAATGAGCAGTTCTTC
.	.	TRBV18	TRBJ1-1	CASSSRDFNGEAFF	TGTGCCAGCTCATCCCGGGACTTTAACGGTGAAGCTTTCTTT
.	.	TRBV5-1	TRBJ2-5	CASSSQGSQETQYF	TGCGCCAGCAGCTCACAGGGTTCCCAAGAGACCCAGTACTTC
few	.	TRBV13	TRBJ2-1	CASSFLQARILFF	TGTGCCAGCAGCTTTCTACAGGCTCGGATCCTGTTCTTC
.	.	TRBV7-2	TRBJ1-2	CASSLWATVDYGYTF	TGTGCCAGCAGCTTATGGGCTACAGTAGACTATGGCTACACCTTC
.	.	TRBV4-3	TRBJ2-6	CASSEHLSGANVLTF	TGCGCCAGCAGTGAGCACCTCTCTGGGGCCAACGTCCTGACTTTC
.	TRBD1	TRBV2	TRBJ1-6	CASSEIPGQGGPLHF	TGTGCCAGCAGTGAGATTCCGGGACAGGGAGGACCCCTCCACTTT
.	TRBD1	TRBV7-9	TRBJ1-5	CASSSAGQVGLVQPQHF	TGTGCCAGCAGCTCGGCCGGACAGGTAGGGTTAGTTCAGCCCCAGCATTTT
.	.	TRBV7-3	TRBJ1-3	CASSAGSGNTIYF	TGTGCCAGCAGCGCGGGGTCTGGAAACACCATATATTTT
.	TRBD2	TRBV7-2	TRBJ2-3	CASSLPDAGGYAQYF	TGTGCCAGCAGCTTACCGGACGCGGGAGGATACGCGCAGTATTTT